The 14 T cell receptor beta chains below were found in one sample sequenced in a study of blood T cell repertoires in COVID-19. TCRdb's table, derived via immunoSEQ multiplex PCR, lists solely in-frame clones and lacks some. The sample lists 140,000 to 150,000 clones; 80% to 90% were seen once. The sample was peripheral blood. The receptors were sampled from a human donor in a cohort sampled during active COVID-19.

V gene TRBV18 combines with J gene TRBJ1-4, with D perhaps TRBD1 (6 bases). V was pared by 3 bases and J by 0 bases, with 17 bases between. The germline gives CDR1 KGHSH, CDR2 LQKENI. This CDR3 contains 18 residues. Here the CDR3 reads CASSPIRGLTATNEKLFF. For the CDR3, the DNA is TGTGCCAGCTCACCTATCAGGGGCCTTACTGCAACTAATGAAAAACTGTTTTTT. Full variable domain (remainder filled in from reference TRBV18 and TRBJ1-4): NAGVMQNPRHLVRRRGQEARLRCSPMKGHSHVYWYRQLPEEGLKFMVYLQKENIIDESGMPKERFSAEFPKEGPSILRIQQVVRGDSAAYFCASSPIRGLTATNEKLFFGSGTQLSVL.

The V call is TRBV3-1 (or the pseudogene TRBV3-2), the J call TRBJ1-2; 9 bases align to TRBD1. CDR3 length: 14 amino acids. J was trimmed by 7 bases and V by 0 bases; bases with no gene match: 3. The germline CDR1 and CDR2 sequences are LGHDT and YNNKEL (reference sequence). The CDR3 sequence is CASSQDKGQGGYTF. The CDR3 DNA reads as TGTGCCAGCAGCCAAGATAAGGGACAGGGTGGCTACACCTTC.

The chain is built from TRBV5-1 and TRBJ1-4, with D possibly matching TRBD1 (6 bases). The CDR3 extends over 15 amino acids. The germline V gene has CDR1 SGHRS and CDR2 YFSETQ. V lost 4 bases and J lost 2, with 12 bases in between. CDR3 bases: TGCGCCAGCAGCCCCCGGACAGACACTAATGAAAAACTGTTTTTT. Its translation: CASSPRTDTNEKLFF.

The gene calls are TRBV3-1 (or the pseudogene TRBV3-2) and TRBJ1-6; D not certain. Trimming took 4 bases from V and 6 from J, leaving 7 bases between them. The CDR3 totals 13 residues. Germline lookup yields CDR1 LGHDT and CDR2 YNNKEL (reference sequence). The CDR3 sequence is CASSRSPNSPLHF. CDR3 in DNA: TGTGCCAGCAGCCGGAGCCCTAATTCACCCCTCCACTTT.

The rearrangement uses TRBV19 and TRBJ1-4; D not resolved. The V gene's germline CDR1 is LNHDA and CDR2 SQIVND (reference sequence). The ends were cut back, 11 bases at V and 3 bases at J, with 10 bases in the middle. This CDR3 has 12 residues. The CDR3 spells CAPRVANEKLFF. The DNA for the CDR3 is TGTGCCCCCCGGGTAGCTAATGAAAAACTGTTTTTT.

V and J are TRBV28 and TRBJ2-7; D is unresolved. Germline V gene data show CDR1 as MDHEN and CDR2 as SYDVKM. The CDR3 loop spans 15 amino acids. V dropped 6 bases and J dropped 0 bases, with 15 bases sitting between them. The CDR3 sequence is CASSAYSSRSYEQYF. The CDR3 DNA reads TGTGCCAGCAGCGCTTACTCTTCCCGCTCCTACGAGCAGTACTTC.

The chain carries TRBV18 and TRBJ2-3, with 9 positions matching TRBD2. Germline V gene sequence: CDR1 KGHSH, CDR2 LQKENI. The V segment lost 3 bases and the J segment 6 bases; nucleotides outside the gene matches: 4. There are 14 residues in the CDR3. This chain's CDR3 is CASSPGLASDTQYF. CDR3 in DNA: TGTGCCAGCTCACCGGGACTAGCTTCTGATACGCAGTATTTT.

J is TRBJ1-1 and V is TRBV7-2, with D unclear. V was pared by 8 bases and J by 2 bases, with 12 bases between. CDR1 is SGHTA and CDR2 is FQGNSA in the germline V gene. The CDR3 sequence is 13 residues long. The CDR3 bases are TGTGCCAGCGGGAGGTATGATAACACTGAAGCTTTCTTT. Translated, it gives CASGRYDNTEAFF.

The chain uses TRBV6-5 and TRBJ1-2; a weak D match, TRBD1 (6 bases). Trimming took 4 bases from V and 9 from J, leaving 15 bases between them. Germline-derived CDR1 and CDR2 are MNHEY and SVGAGI. The CDR3 contains 13 residues. CDR3 sequence: CASSSDSLRRYTF. The CDR3 DNA sequence: TGTGCCAGCAGTTCGGACAGTCTACGGCGCTACACCTTC.

This sequence joins TRBV9 and TRBJ1-1, with D possibly TRBD1 on 6 matching bases. V lost 3 bases and J lost 4, with 13 bases in between. CDR3 length: 14 residues. Germline V gene lookup returns CDR1 SGDLS and CDR2 YYNGEE. The CDR3 DNA is TGTGCCAGCAGCGCACAGGGTTCGGCCACTGAAGCTTTCTTT. This encodes CASSAQGSATEAFF.

This chain links TRBV25-1 with TRBJ1-2; D not resolved. CDR3 length: 12 residues. The V end lost 7 bases, the J end lost 6 bases, and 12 bases lay between the germline ends. CDR1 MGHDK and CDR2 SYGVNS come from the germline V gene. The CDR3 coding sequence is TGTGCCAGCAAGGGCATCGGGGATGGCTACACCTTC. As protein: CASKGIGDGYTF.

This rearrangement joins TRBV2 to TRBJ2-7, with 7 bases that match TRBD2. The trim removed 7 bases at V and 7 bases at J, leaving 7 bases unmatched. In germline, CDR1 is SNHLY, CDR2 FYNNEI. There are 12 residues in the CDR3. The CDR3 is CASKRGEWEQYF. The CDR3 nucleotides read TGTGCCAGCAAGCGGGGAGAGTGGGAGCAGTACTTC.

This rearrangement joins TRBV11-2 to TRBJ2-7; possible D gene TRBD1, 5 bases. The CDR3 consists of 17 residues. V was clipped by 4 bases and J by 1 base, with 20 bases between them. Germline CDR1 is SGHAT and CDR2 is FQNNGV. The CDR3 sequence is CASSSPPDDRWSYEQYF. The DNA for the CDR3 is TGTGCCAGCAGCTCCCCCCCGGATGACAGATGGTCCTACGAGCAGTACTTC. Drawing the rest from reference TRBV11-2 and TRBJ2-7, the complete variable domain is EAGVAQSPRYKIIEKRQSVAFWCNPISGHATLYWYQQILGQGPKLLIQFQNNGVVDDSQLPKDRFSAERLKGVDSTLKIQPAKLEDSAVYLCASSSPPDDRWSYEQYFGPGTRLTVT.

The chain combines TRBV18 with TRBJ2-7; perhaps TRBD2 as D (6 bases). Trimming shortened V by 3 bases and J by 5 bases, and 11 bases separated the two germline ends. This CDR3 contains 13 residues. The germline CDR1 and CDR2 sequences are KGHSH and LQKENI. CDR3 sequence reads: CASSPAGNHEQYF. For the CDR3, the DNA is TGTGCCAGCTCACCCGCGGGGAACCACGAGCAGTACTTC. Supplemented by reference TRBV18 and TRBJ2-7, the full variable domain reads NAGVMQNPRHLVRRRGQEARLRCSPMKGHSHVYWYRQLPEEGLKFMVYLQKENIIDESGMPKERFSAEFPKEGPSILRIQQVVRGDSAAYFCASSPAGNHEQYFGPGTRLTVT.